The 8 T cell receptor beta chains reported below all come from one sample, sequenced in a study of blood T cell repertoires in COVID-19. The data were produced by immunoSEQ multiplex PCR, yet TCRdb's version contains in-frame clones alone and is incomplete. The repertoire holds about 240,000 clones, with roughly 80% as singletons. What was sequenced was peripheral blood. These receptors were collected from a woman under 30 with acute or convalescent COVID-19.

The chain links TRBV4-3 to TRBJ2-1; a possible D gene is TRBD2 (5 bases). Germline V gene sequence: CDR1 LGHNA, CDR2 YSLEER. The ends were cut back, 0 bases at V and 5 bases at J, with 11 bases in the middle. This CDR3 spans 15 amino acids. This chain's CDR3 is CASSQESFGDNEQFF. DNA for the CDR3: TGCGCCAGCAGCCAAGAATCTTTCGGGGACAATGAGCAGTTCTTC.

V gene TRBV5-1 combines with J gene TRBJ2-3, with a tentative D call TRBD2 (6 bases). Germline V gene data show CDR1 as SGHRS and CDR2 as YFSETQ. Trimming removed 2 bases at V and 4 bases at J, with 17 bases between. The CDR3 covers 16 residues. The CDR3 loop is CASSLRGGGLADTQYF. As DNA, the CDR3 is TGCGCCAGCAGCTTACGGGGAGGAGGCTTAGCAGATACGCAGTATTTT. Together with reference TRBV5-1 and TRBJ2-3, the CDR3 gives the full variable domain: KAGVTQTPRYLIKTRGQQVTLSCSPISGHRSVSWYQQTPGQGLQFLFEYFSETQRNKGNFPGRFSGRQFSNSRSEMNVSTLELGDSALYLCASSLRGGGLADTQYFGPGTRLTVL.

The chain is built from TRBV14 and TRBJ1-4; D remains unclear. Trimming cost V 0 bases and J 3 bases, with 17 bases left between them. The CDR3 length is 18 residues. Germline CDR1 SGHDN, CDR2 FVKESK. In nucleotides, the CDR3 is TGTGCCAGCAGCCAAGATTTGCGCAGGAGGTCGGCTAATGAAAAACTGTTTTTT. Protein sequence: CASSQDLRRRSANEKLFF.

CDR3 in amino acids: CASSQGAGEGTDTQYF. Here the CDR3 DNA reads TGCGCCAGCAGCCAAGGGGCAGGGGAAGGCACAGATACGCAGTATTTT. The chain joins TRBV4-3 to TRBJ2-3; tentatively, D is TRBD1 (6 bases). The length of the CDR3 is 16 residues. The V end lost 1 base, the J end lost 1 base, and 12 bases lay between the germline ends. CDR1 and CDR2 from the germline V gene are LGHNA and YSLEER.

The chain links TRBV7-9 to TRBJ2-3, with D maybe TRBD2 (6 bases). Germline V CDR1 and CDR2: SEHNR, FQNEAQ (reference sequence). V shed 1 base and J shed 0 bases, with 17 bases lying between them. The CDR3 has 18 amino acids. CDR3 loop: CASSLVSSLAASTDTQYF. The CDR3 bases are TGTGCCAGCAGCTTAGTCTCATCACTAGCTGCTAGCACAGATACGCAGTATTTT. Variable domain in full (rest from reference TRBV7-9 and TRBJ2-3): DTGVSQNPRHKITKRGQNVTFRCDPISEHNRLYWYRQTLGQGPEFLTYFQNEAQLEKSRLLSDRFSAERPKGSFSTLEIQRTEQGDSAMYLCASSLVSSLAASTDTQYFGPGTRLTVL.

This clone came up a few times. The chain carries TRBV6-9 and TRBJ1-5; D possibly corresponds to TRBD1 (6 bases). V lost 6 bases to trimming and J lost 3 bases, with 15 bases between them. Germline-derived CDR1 and CDR2 are MNHGY and SVAAGI. The CDR3 spans 15 residues. CDR3 region: CASRQNRDSNQPQHF. The CDR3 DNA sequence: TGTGCCAGCAGGCAAAACAGGGATTCCAATCAGCCCCAGCATTTT.

Remarks on this clone: Other DNA sequences of this sample code for an identical CDR3. V and J are TRBV6-5 and TRBJ2-5; possible D gene TRBD2, 6 bases. This CDR3 has 14 residues. Deletions cut 3 bases from V and 1 base from J, with 9 bases between. Germline V gene data show CDR1 as MNHEY and CDR2 as SVGAGI. CDR3 loop: CASSYAGLQETQYF. For the CDR3, the DNA is TGTGCCAGCAGTTATGCGGGGCTCCAAGAGACCCAGTACTTC.

The V call is TRBV29-1, the J call TRBJ2-5; maybe TRBD2 (6 bases). Deletions cut 8 bases from V and 5 bases from J, with 15 bases between. This CDR3 is 12 amino acids long. Germline V gives CDR1 SQVTM, CDR2 ANQGSEA. In nucleotides, the CDR3 is TGCAGCCTCTACCGGGACTCCGAGACCCAGTACTTC. It specifies CSLYRDSETQYF.